One and the same sample provided the 29 T cell receptor beta chains below, sequenced in a study of regulatory T cells in long-lasting Graves disease. Combining iRepertoire HTBI primers with Arm-PCR of CDR3 regions, the authors built TCR beta libraries. TCRdb re-called the multiplex PCR reads through MiXCR, storing one row per CDR3 protein. The data contain 450,000 to 600,000 distinct CDR3 sequences, around 15% of them singletons. The sample's time point: newly diagnosed GD, antithyroid drugs for less than 3 months. Extracted RNA from PBMCs served as the source of the TCR library. The sample was also linked to a second study, of T cells in Graves' hyperthyroidism and ophthalmopathy.

The sample here was peripheral blood mononuclear cells (PBMCs), taken at new diagnosis, from a patient treated with antithyroid drugs. The receptors derive from a man in his forties with Graves disease.

The genes are TRBV29-1 and TRBJ2-1; D gene unclear. CDR1 and CDR2 from the germline V gene are SQVTM and ANQGSEA. Between the trimmed V and J ends, which lost 7 bases and 0 bases, there was a span of 13 bases. The CDR3 consists of 14 residues. CDR3 region: CSADVLGSYNEQFF. CDR3 nucleotides: TGCAGCGCCGATGTCCTGGGCTCCTACAATGAGCAGTTCTTC.

V is TRBV28 and J is TRBJ2-5; D not certain. The CDR3 extends over 11 amino acids. Germline CDR1 and CDR2: MDHEN and SYDVKM. With 6 bases removed from V and 5 bases from J, the gap between germline ends came to 7 bases. CDR3 nucleotides: TGTGCCAGCAGACGTGGTGAGACCCAGTACTTC. Its translation is CASRRGETQYF.

This clonotype was seen many times. The V and J genes are TRBV28 and TRBJ1-1; tentatively, D is TRBD1 (5 bases). The CDR3 is made up of 12 amino acids. Trimming took 7 bases from V and 2 from J, leaving 8 bases between them. The germline CDR1 and CDR2 sequences are MDHEN and SYDVKM. CDR3 region: CASKQANTEAFF. Written as DNA, the CDR3 is TGTGCCAGCAAACAGGCCAACACTGAAGCTTTCTTT.

J is TRBJ2-3 and V is TRBV14; TRBD1 is a possible D gene (6 bases). The germline CDR1 and CDR2 sequences are SGHDN and FVKESK. V lost 2 bases and J lost 4, with 16 bases in between. CDR3 size: 16 residues. The CDR3 loop is CASSQTQGHRADTQYF. CDR3 in DNA: TGTGCCAGCAGCCAAACACAGGGCCACCGCGCAGATACGCAGTATTTT.

This sequence joins TRBV24-1 and TRBJ2-2, with D possibly being TRBD2 (6 bases). Germline lookup yields CDR1 KGHDR and CDR2 SFDVKD. V was shortened by 4 bases and J by 6 bases, with 11 bases between the two germline ends. The CDR3 has 14 amino acids. The CDR3 nucleotides read TGTGCCACCAGTGACTCCCTAGCGTCCGGGGAGCTGTTTTTT. Protein product: CATSDSLASGELFF.

This clonotype was observed at least ten times. This chain connects TRBV12-3 or TRBV12-4 to TRBJ2-1; no clear D gene. Trimming stripped 5 bases from V and 2 bases from J, with 13 bases between. CDR3 length: 15 residues. The CDR3 DNA sequence: TGTGCCAGCAGTCCACATACGCCAGCCTACAATGAGCAGTTCTTC. Protein product: CASSPHTPAYNEQFF.

This clonotype was counted ten times or more. This chain links TRBV28 with TRBJ2-5; 7 bases are a match to TRBD2. Germline-derived CDR1 and CDR2 are MDHEN and SYDVKM. The CDR3 is 15 residues long. Trimming removed 3 bases from V and 1 base from J; junction bases left unmatched: 5. The CDR3 reads CASSFRLALQETQYF. CDR3 bases: TGTGCCAGCAGTTTTAGACTAGCTCTCCAAGAGACCCAGTACTTC.

This clonotype was counted at least ten times. The chain has TRBV11-2 and TRBJ2-1; 11 bases map to TRBD2. The junction had 11 bases not matched to a gene; V was cut back by 5 bases and J by 8 bases. Germline V gene data show CDR1 as SGHAT and CDR2 as FQNNGV. The CDR3 loop spans 16 amino acids. The chain's CDR3 is CASSPALAGVRYEQFF. CDR3 sequence (DNA): TGTGCCAGCAGCCCCGCACTAGCGGGAGTGAGGTATGAGCAGTTCTTC.

In the case of this clonotype: At one boundary the junction diverges from the germline segment, which might be a read error. This chain connects TRBV5-1 to TRBJ2-3; maybe TRBD2 (5 bases). Germline V gene data show CDR1 as SGHRS and CDR2 as YFSETQ. CDR3 length equals 15 residues. CDR3 sequence (DNA): TGTGCCAGCAGCTTAAGGACTGGGCCGGCTGATACGCAGTATTTT. Translated: CASSLRTGPADTQYF.

A few counts support this clonotype. The rearrangement links TRBV10-3 to TRBJ1-5, with D hard to call. Germline CDR1 is ENHRY and CDR2 is SYGVKD. The CDR3 consists of 18 residues. The V end was cut by 7 bases, the J end by 0 bases, with 22 bases between. The CDR3 coding sequence is TGTGCCATCAACCTCCCGACCCCAGAGGATTATAGCAATCAGCCCCAGCATTTT. Residues: CAINLPTPEDYSNQPQHF.

The CDR3 region is CASGLVLAGGYEQYF. The CDR3 coding sequence is TGTGCTAGTGGTTTGGTACTGGCGGGAGGCTACGAGCAGTACTTC. This rearrangement joins TRBV12-5 to TRBJ2-7; 8 bases match TRBD2. Germline assignment: CDR1 LGHNT and CDR2 FRNRAP. Unmatched junction bases numbered 4, after V lost 0 bases and J lost 3 bases. The CDR3 is made up of 15 amino acids.

This clonotype was picked up many times. V is TRBV11-2 and J is TRBJ1-1; 7 nucleotides match TRBD1. Looked up from germline, CDR1 is SGHAT and CDR2 is FQNNGV. The V gene end was trimmed by 5 bases and the J gene end by 3 bases; junction bases not matched to a gene: 3. This CDR3 contains 13 residues. The CDR3 here is CASSHTGDTEAFF. The CDR3 coding sequence is TGTGCCAGCAGCCATACAGGGGACACTGAAGCTTTCTTT. Complete variable domain (other parts from reference TRBV11-2 and TRBJ1-1): EAGVAQSPRYKIIEKRQSVAFWCNPISGHATLYWYQQILGQGPKLLIQFQNNGVVDDSQLPKDRFSAERLKGVDSTLKIQPAKLEDSAVYLCASSHTGDTEAFFGQGTRLTVV.

The rearrangement uses TRBV15 and TRBJ2-4, with D hard to call. CDR1 is LNHNV and CDR2 is YYDKDF in the germline V gene (reference sequence). Trimming stripped 5 bases from V and 3 bases from J, with 11 bases between. The length of the CDR3 is 14 residues. DNA of the CDR3: TGTGCCACCAGCTCTGGTTCGATCAAAAACATTCAGTACTTC. Translation: CATSSGSIKNIQYF.

The CDR3 DNA follows: TGTGCCAGCAGCTTGGACCGACTAGCGGGGAGCTCCTACAATGAGCAGTTCTTC. Translated: CASSLDRLAGSSYNEQFF. J is TRBJ2-1 and V is TRBV5-6; 11 positions match TRBD2. The CDR3 has 18 residues. Germline V gene lookup returns CDR1 SGHDT and CDR2 YYEEEE. V shed 0 bases and J 0 bases; nucleotides not matched to a gene: 5.

This clonotype was seen repeatedly, ten times or more. The rearrangement uses TRBV2 and TRBJ2-7, with 14 positions matching TRBD2. Unmatched junction bases numbered 3, after V lost 11 bases and J lost 3 bases. The length of the CDR3 is 13 residues. Looked up from germline, CDR1 is SNHLY and CDR2 is FYNNEI. CDR3 in DNA: TGTGCCGTAGGGACTAGCGGGAGCTACGAGCAGTACTTC. This encodes CAVGTSGSYEQYF.

This clonotype was seen ten or more times. The gene calls are TRBV11-2 and TRBJ2-5; the match to TRBD1 covers 9 bases. The CDR3 is 16 amino acids. V gave up 5 bases and J gave up 1 base; unmatched junction bases: 8. Germline CDR1 and CDR2: SGHAT and FQNNGV. This chain's CDR3 is CASSTRGQGIQETQYF. The CDR3, as DNA: TGTGCCAGCAGCACTAGGGGACAGGGAATCCAAGAGACCCAGTACTTC.

This clonotype came up many times. V and J are TRBV7-2 and TRBJ1-1; TRBD1 might be the D (6 bases). Germline V CDR1 and CDR2: SGHTA, FQGNSA. V lost 4 bases to trimming and J lost 6 bases, with 12 bases between them. This CDR3 is 13 amino acids long. DNA of the CDR3: TGTGCCAGCAGCTGGACAGTTGCGGCTGAAGCTTTCTTT. It is translated as CASSWTVAAEAFF.

This clonotype was found many times. This sequence joins TRBV28 and TRBJ1-6; D remains ambiguous. Germline CDR1 and CDR2: MDHEN and SYDVKM. CDR3 length equals 15 residues. V lost 6 bases, J lost 8 bases, and 17 bases lay in between. This CDR3 reads CASRRPGYYDSPLHF. As DNA, the CDR3 is TGTGCCAGCAGACGACCGGGTTACTACGATTCACCCCTCCACTTT.

The V call is TRBV5-1, the J call TRBJ2-6; D possibly corresponds to TRBD1 (5 bases). V was cut by 7 bases and J by 1 base, with 12 bases left in between. Germline V gene data show CDR1 as SGHRS and CDR2 as YFSETQ. The CDR3 totals 15 residues. CDR3 DNA sequence: TGCGCCAGCGCGACAGCCACTTCTGGGGCCAACGTCCTGACTTTC. Protein product: CASATATSGANVLTF.

Only a few counts were recorded for this clonotype. The V gene is TRBV20-1, the J gene TRBJ2-3, with D maybe TRBD1 (6 bases). V lost 6 bases and J 2 bases, leaving 12 bases between the germline ends. Per germline, CDR1 DFQATT and CDR2 SNEGSKA (reference sequence). This CDR3 is 13 amino acids long. As DNA, the CDR3 is TGCAGTGCCGAGGACAGAATCACAGATACGCAGTATTTT. It specifies CSAEDRITDTQYF.

This clonotype was detected a few times. The genes are TRBV7-9 and TRBJ1-5; D ambiguous. Deletions cut 1 base from V and 2 bases from J, with 9 bases between. The CDR3 length is 15 residues. Germline V CDR1 and CDR2: SEHNR, FQNEAQ (reference sequence). The CDR3 DNA reads TGTGCCAGCAGCTTAGAGGGTTATGGCAATCAGCCCCAGCATTTT. The encoded protein is CASSLEGYGNQPQHF.

The CDR3 DNA reads as TGCAGTGTTGAGGACAGGGGGAGTAGCACAGATACGCAGTATTTT. Encoded protein: CSVEDRGSSTDTQYF. V gene TRBV20-1 combines with J gene TRBJ2-3, with 10 bases that match TRBD1. The CDR3 length is 15 residues. V lost 7 bases and J lost 0; bases outside the gene matches: 7. Germline V gene sequence: CDR1 DFQATT, CDR2 SNEGSKA (reference sequence).

V and J are TRBV20-1 and TRBJ1-3; 8 bases align to TRBD1. This CDR3 spans 15 amino acids. After removal of 0 bases from V and 6 bases from J, the junction contained 7 bases not matched to a gene. Germline CDR1 DFQATT, CDR2 SNEGSKA (reference sequence). In DNA, the CDR3 is TGCAGTGCTAGAGAACTGACAGGGGTTGAAAACACCATATATTTT. Translation: CSARELTGVENTIYF.

The table lists this clonotype with a few counts. The chain has TRBV25-1 and TRBJ2-7; D is perhaps TRBD1 (6 bases). The CDR3 has 12 residues. The germline V gene encodes CDR1 MGHDK and CDR2 SYGVNS. Deletions cut 1 base from V and 11 bases from J, with 12 bases between. The CDR3 reads CASSELGGGEYF. In DNA, the CDR3 is TGTGCCAGCAGTGAATTGGGTGGGGGCGAGTACTTC.

A word on this clonotype: A single base separates this from a much larger clone, so it may be a read error. The conserved closing phenylalanine or tryptophan is absent in this CDR3, likely reflecting a read error. This chain joins TRBV6-2 or TRBV6-3 and TRBJ2-7; 7 nucleotides align to TRBD1. With 6 bases clipped from V and 4 bases from J, the junction kept 9 bases outside the gene matches. Germline V gene data show CDR1 as MNHEY and CDR2 as SVGEGT. This CDR3 is 14 amino acids long. CDR3 sequence: CASRPYRGWYEQYL. CDR3 bases: TGTGCCAGCAGACCGTACAGGGGCTGGTACGAGCAGTACCTC.

This clonotype was seen repeatedly, ten times or more. This sequence joins TRBV2 and TRBJ2-7, with 8 bases identical to TRBD2. V dropped 6 bases and J dropped 3; count of bases not matched to a gene: 7. Germline CDR1 is SNHLY and CDR2 is FYNNEI. There are 14 residues in the CDR3. This CDR3 is CASSRRSGSYEQYF. CDR3 sequence (DNA): TGTGCCAGCAGCCGGAGGAGCGGGAGCTACGAGCAGTACTTC.

This clonotype was detected ten times or more. This rearrangement joins TRBV12-3 or TRBV12-4 to TRBJ1-2; possibly TRBD1 for D (6 bases). CDR3 length: 15 amino acids. V was shortened by 1 base and J by 2 bases, with 11 bases between the two germline ends. The CDR3 DNA sequence: TGTGCCAGCAGTTTAGACCAGGGGAACAACTATGGCTACACCTTC. This translates into CASSLDQGNNYGYTF.

This clonotype was found many times. This chain connects TRBV2 to TRBJ2-1; D not resolved. The CDR3 extends over 15 amino acids. V was shortened by 1 base and J by 6 bases, with 13 bases between the two germline ends. CDR1 and CDR2 (germline): SNHLY, FYNNEI. The CDR3 spells CASSEGPMPPNEQFF. Here the CDR3 DNA reads TGTGCCAGCAGTGAAGGGCCCATGCCCCCCAATGAGCAGTTCTTC. Full variable domain (missing parts from reference TRBV2 and TRBJ2-1): EPEVTQTPSHQVTQMGQEVILRCVPISNHLYFYWYRQILGQKVEFLVSFYNNEISEKSEIFDDQFSVERPDGSNFTLKIRSTKLEDSAMYFCASSEGPMPPNEQFFGPGTRLTVL.

This clonotype was counted ten times or more. The V call is TRBV13, the J call TRBJ2-5, with D perhaps TRBD2 (6 bases). The CDR3 is 17 amino acids. V shed 6 bases and J shed 1 base, with 21 bases lying between them. Germline V gene data show CDR1 as PRHDT and CDR2 as FYEKMQ (reference sequence). Here the CDR3 reads CASSISGRRHTQETQYF. CDR3 nucleotides: TGTGCCAGCAGTATTAGCGGTAGGAGACACACCCAAGAGACCCAGTACTTC. The full variable domain, with the rest looked up from reference TRBV13 and TRBJ2-5, is AAGVIQSPRHLIKEKRETATLKCYPIPRHDTVYWYQQGPGQDPQFLISFYEKMQSDKGSIPDRFSAQQFSDYHSELNMSSLELGDSALYFCASSISGRRHTQETQYFGPGTRLLVL.